The clone carrying this TCR beta chain showed up just a few times. The target antigen is unknown. This specimen comes from a study of cytomegalovirus exposure and HLA in healthy donors. Study-level findings and limits: A list of about 180 TCR beta chains associated with cytomegalovirus was given. Sequencing had likely introduced a cluster of highly shared sequence variants as an artifact. Information on immune exposure was restricted to one variable (CMV serostatus). With high specificity and sensitivity, the classifier reportedly diagnosed cytomegalovirus status.

This CDR3 spans 14 amino acids. Trimming removed 5 bases at V and 0 bases at J, with 10 bases between. CDR1 and CDR2 (germline): SGHTA, FQGNSA. The PCR made use of 60 Vbeta and 13 Jbeta primers. This table comes from immunoSEQ multiplex PCR, and its TCRdb copy is limited to in-frame clones, with some not included. Of fewer than 80,000 clones listed, roughly two thirds are singletons. The sequenced material came from PBMCs. This TCR was recovered from a woman in her forties or fifties in good health and CMV-seropositive. This chain connects TRBV7-2 to TRBJ1-2; D unclear. The CDR3 nucleotides are TGTGCCAGCAGCCCTAGCCGGGCTAACTATGGCTACACCTTC. Amino acids: CASSPSRANYGYTF.